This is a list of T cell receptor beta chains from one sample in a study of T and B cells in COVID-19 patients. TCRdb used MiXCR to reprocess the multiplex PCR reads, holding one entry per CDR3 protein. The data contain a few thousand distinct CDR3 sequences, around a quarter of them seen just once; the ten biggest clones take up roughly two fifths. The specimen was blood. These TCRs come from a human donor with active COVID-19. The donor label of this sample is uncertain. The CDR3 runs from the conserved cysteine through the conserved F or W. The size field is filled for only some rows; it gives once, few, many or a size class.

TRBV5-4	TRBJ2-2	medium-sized	CASSLGGGRNTGELFF
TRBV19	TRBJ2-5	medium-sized	CASSPGTAYETQYF
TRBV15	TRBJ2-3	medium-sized	CATSSRTGLDTQYF
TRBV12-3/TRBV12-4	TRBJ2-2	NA	CASSLRGSTRELFF
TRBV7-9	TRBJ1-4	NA	CASSLIGGGEKLFF
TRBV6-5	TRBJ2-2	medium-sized	CASSNGGGADTGELFF
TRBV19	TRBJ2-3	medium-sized	CASSIGTGASTDTQYF
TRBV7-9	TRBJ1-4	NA	CASSSDRVNEKLFF
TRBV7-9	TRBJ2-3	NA	CASTPGQRASTDTQYF
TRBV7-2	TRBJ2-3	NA	CASNLAGVVSDTQYF
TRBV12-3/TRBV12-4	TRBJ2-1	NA	CASSTTPGQGARNEQFF
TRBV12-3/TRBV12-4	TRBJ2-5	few	CASSLGPQETQYF
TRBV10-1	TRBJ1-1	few	CASSGQGHTEAFF
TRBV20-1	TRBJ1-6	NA	CSARDSSGSPLHF
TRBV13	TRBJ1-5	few	CASSIREGNQPQHF
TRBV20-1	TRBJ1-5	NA	CSAREGGQGPYSNQPQHF
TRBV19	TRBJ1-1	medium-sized	CASSAPGQDTEAFF
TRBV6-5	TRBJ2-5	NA	CATSGRTVKEASKETQYF
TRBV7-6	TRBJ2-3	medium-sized	CASSSGTPPDTQYF
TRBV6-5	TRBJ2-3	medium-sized	CASSYLRTGVTDTQYF
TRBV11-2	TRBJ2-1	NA	CASSFRTDEQFF
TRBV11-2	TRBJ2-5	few	CASSSGERRTQYF
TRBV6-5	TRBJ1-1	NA	CASSEGVEAFF
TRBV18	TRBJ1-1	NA	CASSPGENSFSFTEAFF
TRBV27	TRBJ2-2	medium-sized	CASSATWGELFF
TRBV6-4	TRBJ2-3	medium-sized	CASSDRGGGDTQYF
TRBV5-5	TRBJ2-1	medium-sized	CASSWGSEVEQFF
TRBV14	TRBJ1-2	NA	CASSPIGAGVLLDGYTF
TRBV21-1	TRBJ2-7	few	CATSRDANSYEQYF
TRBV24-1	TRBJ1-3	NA	CATSPKNLSGNTIYF
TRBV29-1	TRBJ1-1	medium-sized	CSVEDAPGQLNTEAFF
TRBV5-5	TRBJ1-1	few	CASSWEGQGNTEAFF
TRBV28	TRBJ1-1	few	CASSFIENTEAFF
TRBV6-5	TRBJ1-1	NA	CASSELRPEAFF
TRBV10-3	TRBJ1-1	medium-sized	CAITQGAGTEAFF
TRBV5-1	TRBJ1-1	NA	CASSYPQGVNTEAFF
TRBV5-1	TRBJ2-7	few	CASSSGGGSTYEQYF
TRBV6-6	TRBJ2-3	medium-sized	CASSYLGLATLPDTQYF
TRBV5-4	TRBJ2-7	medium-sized	CASSHLTIGNEQYF
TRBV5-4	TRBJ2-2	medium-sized	CASSSEDLPTGELFF
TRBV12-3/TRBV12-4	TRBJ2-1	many	CASSLGGGRYNEQFF
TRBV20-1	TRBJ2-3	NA	CSASLTDTQYF
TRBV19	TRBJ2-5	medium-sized	CASSPSPDRGETQYF
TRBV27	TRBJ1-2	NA	CASCEAGTAGYTF
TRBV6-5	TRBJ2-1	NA	CAISFSDLYNEQFF
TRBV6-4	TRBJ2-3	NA	CASSDSAGRTDTQYF
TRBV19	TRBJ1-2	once	CASSSRTGGANSLGYTF
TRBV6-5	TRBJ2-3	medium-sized	CASSYSGGTSTDTQYF
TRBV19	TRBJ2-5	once	CASSKTKQETQYF
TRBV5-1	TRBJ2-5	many	CASSLSAEETQYF
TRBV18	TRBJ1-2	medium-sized	CASSPAAGGDGYTF
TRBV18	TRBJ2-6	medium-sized	CASSPGRPPGANVLTF
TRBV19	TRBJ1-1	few	CASSPGEFTEAFF
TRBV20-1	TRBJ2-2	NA	CSARARGNTGELFF
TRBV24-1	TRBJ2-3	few	CATSDSDGARTDTQYF
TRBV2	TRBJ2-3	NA	CASMGGGFTDTQYF
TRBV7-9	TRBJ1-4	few	CASSLGAHGPNHEKLFF